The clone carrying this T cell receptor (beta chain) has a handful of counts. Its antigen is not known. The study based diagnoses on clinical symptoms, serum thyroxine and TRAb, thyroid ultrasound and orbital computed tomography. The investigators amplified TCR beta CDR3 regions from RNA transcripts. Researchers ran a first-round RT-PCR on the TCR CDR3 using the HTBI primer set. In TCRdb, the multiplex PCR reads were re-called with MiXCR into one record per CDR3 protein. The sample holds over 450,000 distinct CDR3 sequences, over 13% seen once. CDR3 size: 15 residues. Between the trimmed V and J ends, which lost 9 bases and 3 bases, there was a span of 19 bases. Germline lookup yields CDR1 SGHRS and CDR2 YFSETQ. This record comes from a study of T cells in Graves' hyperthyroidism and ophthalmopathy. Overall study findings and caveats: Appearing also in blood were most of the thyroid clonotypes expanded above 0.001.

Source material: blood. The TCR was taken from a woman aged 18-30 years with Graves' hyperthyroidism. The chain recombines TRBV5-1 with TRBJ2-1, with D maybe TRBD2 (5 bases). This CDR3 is CATRSRAELYNEQFF. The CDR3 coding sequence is TGCGCCACCCGCTCCAGAGCGGAACTCTACAATGAGCAGTTCTTC.